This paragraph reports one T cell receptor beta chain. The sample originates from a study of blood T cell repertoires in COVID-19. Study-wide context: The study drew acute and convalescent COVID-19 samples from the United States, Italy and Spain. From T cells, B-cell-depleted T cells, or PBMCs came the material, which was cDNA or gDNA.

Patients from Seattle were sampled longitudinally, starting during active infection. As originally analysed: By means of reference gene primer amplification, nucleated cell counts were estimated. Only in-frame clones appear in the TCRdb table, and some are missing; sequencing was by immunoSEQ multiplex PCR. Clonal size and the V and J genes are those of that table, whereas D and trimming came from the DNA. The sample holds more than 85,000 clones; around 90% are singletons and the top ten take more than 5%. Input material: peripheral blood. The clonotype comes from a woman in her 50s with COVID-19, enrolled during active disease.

CDR3 coding DNA: TGTGCCAGTTACCCGCGGGGACTCACCGGGGAGCTGTTTTTT. It yields the protein CASYPRGLTGELFF. The V and J genes are TRBV19 and TRBJ2-2, with a tentative D call TRBD2 (6 bases). This CDR3 is 14 amino acids long. Germline CDR1 LNHDA, CDR2 SQIVND (reference sequence). Trimming shortened V by 8 bases and J by 4 bases, and 14 bases separated the two germline ends.